Given below is one TCR beta chain in context. Antigen: not known. The primer mix had 60 V beta and 13 J beta primers. TCRdb's table, derived via immunoSEQ multiplex PCR, lists solely in-frame clones and lacks some. Here the sample spans 45,000 to 50,000 clones, over 75% being singletons. This specimen belongs to a study of glioma-infiltrating T cells after dendritic cell vaccination. Germline V gene lookup returns CDR1 SGHAT and CDR2 FQNNGV. V was clipped by 4 bases and J by 1 base, with 10 bases between them. This CDR3 region has 14 residues. The study, taken as a whole, reports: The cohort had few patients with full blood and tumor sets.

This TCR came from a human donor with glioblastoma. The sample consisted of blood, taken before dendritic cell vaccination. The chain recombines TRBV11-2 with TRBJ1-1, with TRBD1 as a possible D gene (6 bases). The CDR3 here is CASSWRGANTEAFF. In DNA, the CDR3 is TGTGCCAGCAGCTGGCGGGGGGCGAACACTGAAGCTTTCTTT.